This TCR beta chain derives from a study of early T cells in non-severe SARS-CoV-2 infection (dated by TCRdb to the early 2020s). Looking at the study overall: TCR sequencing used bulk RNA from unsorted whole blood, so alpha and beta chains could not be paired. General study outcomes and caveats: Matching against VDJdb was skewed toward anti-spike CD8 responses, likely underestimated virus-specific expansions, and missed private and CD4 specificities.

The library was produced with 5' RACE. TCRdb shows the sequencer as NextSeq 500. The TCR library protocol attached unique molecular identifiers to individual cDNA molecules to correct for sequencing error and PCR bias. TCR alpha and beta chains were both sequenced, and the abundances of alpha and beta sequences in each sample were closely correlated with each other. In the authors' own workflow: Decombinator V4 was used to perform V gene, J gene and CDR3 annotation of TCR sequences. Expanded TCRs were defined as changing significantly between any two time points under a Poisson model with p below 0.0001. TCR abundances were normalised to the total number of TCRs sequenced per sample and were expressed as counts per million. VDJdb, accessed 1 November 2021, was searched for CMV, EBV and SARS-CoV-2 annotated TCRs, with TCRs annotated for multiple antigens excluded. The public reads were run again by TCRdb, first through fastp at Q25 and then through MiXCR, and only productive beta chains were kept. Rows are combined by CDR3 protein, so each entry shows the most common genes and DNA. The V and J calls were determined by TCRdb, not by the authors. The sample data list tens of thousands of distinct CDR3 sequences, and around an eighth of these were observed just once. The top ten clones comprise over 1% of the sample.

This was a case-control study nested in a cohort of healthcare workers in London, UK, who had nasopharyngeal swab PCR tests and blood samples taken every week. Healthcare workers were recruited during the week of the UK lockdown, between 23 and 31 March 2020, and followed weekly for up to about 16 weeks. This clonotype came up many times. Its cognate antigen has yet to be identified. No much larger clone is present one base from it, and per-base qualities are unavailable. The sequenced sample was whole blood. The source is an adult who was a healthcare worker with PCR-confirmed SARS-CoV-2 infection or an uninfected control (not recorded which).

The CDR3 has the sequence CSARDRGLSYEQYF. DNA sequence: TGCAGTGCTAGAGACAGGGGCCTCTCCTACGAGCAGTACTTC. The V and J genes are TRBV20-1 and TRBJ2-7, and perhaps TRBD1 as D gene, on 6 matching bases. V loses 0 bases, J loses 0 bases, and the germline ends lie 9 bases apart. The CDR1 and CDR2 encoded by the germline V gene (reference sequence) are DFQATT and SNEGSKA. Taken from cysteine to phenylalanine, the CDR3 has 14 residues. CDR3 DNA is the only sequence kept; it has 42 bases, read in frame from the first base.